This TCR beta chain emerged from a study of blood T cell repertoires in COVID-19. Overall study context: COVID-19 samples, acute and convalescent, were from the United States, Italy and Spain. PBMCs, B-cell-depleted T cells, or T cells were the source of the cDNA or gDNA that made up the material.

The table came from immunoSEQ multiplex PCR; TCRdb's copy has only in-frame clones and leaves some out. The table shows 240,000 or so clones, with about 80% occurring only once. The sample consisted of peripheral blood. This TCR was sampled from a woman older than 75 with acute or convalescent COVID-19.

CDR3 nucleotides: TGTGCCAGTAGACCGGCGGGGCGATACGAGCAGTACTTC. Translated: CASRPAGRYEQYF. The chain combines TRBV6-5 with TRBJ2-7, with D possibly TRBD2 on 6 matching bases. The CDR3 extends over 13 amino acids. Trimming left V 9 bases short and J 4 bases short, with 16 bases between. From germline, CDR1 is MNHEY and CDR2 SVGAGI.